These 18 T cell receptor beta chains were sequenced from one sample in a study of beta chain features in type 1 diabetes. Of the isolated RNA, all was reverse transcribed, and so the sequenced material was expressed TCRB transcripts. Data came from immunoSEQ multiplex PCR; TCRdb stores just in-frame clones and leaves some out. This sample has under 450,000 clones, with approximately 15% found just once. Sequenced: naive CD4+ T cells from blood. The source is a man aged 25-45 years in good health.

In its sample, this clone was seen a few times. J is TRBJ2-2 and V is TRBV7-2; 8 bases map to TRBD1. V lost 5 bases, J lost 9 bases, and 11 bases stayed unmatched. The CDR3 loop spans 15 amino acids. Germline lookup yields CDR1 SGHTA and CDR2 FQGNSA. CDR3: CASSQGAALVRELFF. Written as DNA, the CDR3 is TGTGCCAGCAGCCAGGGGGCAGCTTTGGTCAGGGAGCTGTTTTTT. Filled out from reference TRBV7-2 and TRBJ2-2, the complete variable domain reads GAGVSQSPSNKVTEKGKDVELRCDPISGHTALYWYRQSLGQGLEFLIYFQGNSAPDKSGLPSDRFSAERTGGSVSTLTIQRTQQEDSAVYLCASSQGAALVRELFFGEGSRLTVL.

This clone was detected only a few times. This rearrangement joins TRBV27 to TRBJ2-6; D not resolved. CDR3 length: 16 residues. In germline, CDR1 is MNHEY, CDR2 SMNVEV (reference sequence). V was clipped by 6 bases and J by 1 base, with 13 bases between them. The DNA of the CDR3 is TGTGCCAGCAGATCAGACCTAGATTCTGGGGCCAACGTCCTGACTTTC. Translating it yields CASRSDLDSGANVLTF.

This sequence joins TRBV5-4 and TRBJ1-5; tentatively, D is TRBD1 (6 bases). CDR1 and CDR2 from the germline V gene are SGHNT and YYREEE (reference sequence). V was pared by 0 bases and J by 5 bases, with 12 bases between. CDR3 length equals 15 residues. The CDR3 protein is CASSLGQGRDQPQHF. CDR3 coding DNA: TGTGCCAGCAGCTTGGGTCAGGGGAGAGATCAGCCCCAGCATTTT. Together with reference TRBV5-4 and TRBJ1-5, the CDR3 gives the full variable domain: ETGVTQSPTHLIKTRGQQVTLRCSSQSGHNTVSWYQQALGQGPQFIFQYYREEENGRGNFPPRFSGLQFPNYSSELNVNALELDDSALYLCASSLGQGRDQPQHFGDGTRLSIL.

This clone was observed a few times. The chain combines TRBV29-1 with TRBJ2-1; tentative D call: TRBD1 (6 bases). The V and J ends lost 4 bases and 5 bases respectively, with 15 bases between them. Looked up from germline, CDR1 is SQVTM and CDR2 is ANQGSEA. CDR3 length equals 14 residues. The CDR3, as DNA: TGCAGCGTTGGTTTTCAGGGGACCCACAATGAGCAGTTCTTC. This codes for CSVGFQGTHNEQFF.

V and J are TRBV15 and TRBJ2-4; D remains unclear. Trimming took off 1 base at V and 1 base at J, with 20 bases between the two ends. In germline, CDR1 is LNHNV, CDR2 YYDKDF (reference sequence). CDR3 length equals 19 residues. As DNA, the CDR3 is TGTGCCACCAGCAGAGTCTCTGGGGTCGCTCATGGGGCCAAAAACATTCAGTACTTC. Protein product: CATSRVSGVAHGAKNIQYF.

This clone was detected only a few times. The chain combines TRBV5-1 with TRBJ2-7, with 10 bases matching TRBD1. CDR1 is SGHRS and CDR2 is YFSETQ in the germline V gene. The length of the CDR3 is 14 residues. The V segment lost 4 bases and the J segment 3 bases; nucleotides outside the gene matches: 4. CDR3 nucleotide sequence: TGCGCCAGCAGCGAACGGACAGGGGGCTACGAGCAGTACGTC. Its protein product is CASSERTGGYEQYV.

The chain combines TRBV2 with TRBJ1-3, with 8 nucleotides matching TRBD1. CDR3 size: 17 residues. Per germline, CDR1 SNHLY and CDR2 FYNNEI. Trimming cost V 6 bases and J 1 base; bases outside gene matches: 11. The CDR3 here is CASSGLRTGLSGNTIYF. In DNA, the CDR3 is TGTGCCAGCAGCGGCTTAAGGACAGGGTTATCTGGAAACACCATATATTTT. Based on the CDR3 plus reference TRBV2 and TRBJ1-3, the full variable domain is EPEVTQTPSHQVTQMGQEVILRCVPISNHLYFYWYRQILGQKVEFLVSFYNNEISEKSEIFDDQFSVERPDGSNFTLKIRSTKLEDSAMYFCASSGLRTGLSGNTIYFGEGSWLTVV.

In its sample, this clone was seen a few times. The V and J genes are TRBV11-2 and TRBJ2-7; 8 nucleotides match TRBD1. The CDR3 covers 15 residues. V dropped 6 bases and J dropped 4; count of bases not matched to a gene: 11. Germline V gene data show CDR1 as SGHAT and CDR2 as FQNNGV. The CDR3 loop reads CASRLTGTGDYEQYF. In nucleotides, the CDR3 is TGTGCCAGCAGACTTACCGGGACAGGTGATTACGAGCAGTACTTC.

This clone was recorded a few times. J is TRBJ2-5 and V is TRBV6-1; the match to TRBD2 covers 8 bases. CDR1 is MNHNS and CDR2 is SASEGT in the germline V gene. The V segment lost 0 bases and the J segment 6 bases; nucleotides outside the gene matches: 9. The CDR3 is made up of 16 amino acids. This CDR3 reads CASSEASLADRKTQYF. The CDR3 nucleotides are TGTGCCAGCAGTGAAGCCTCACTAGCGGACCGCAAGACCCAGTACTTC.

This clone has only a few counts. The chain employs TRBV10-3 and TRBJ2-1; 7 bases agree with TRBD2. V was clipped by 6 bases and J by 5 bases; unmatched bases: 10. Germline V gene sequence: CDR1 ENHRY, CDR2 SYGVKD. This CDR3 region has 15 residues. The CDR3 spells CAIRPLAGVNNEQFF. CDR3 sequence (DNA): TGTGCCATCAGGCCTCTCGCGGGAGTGAACAATGAGCAGTTCTTC.

The gene calls are TRBV20-1 and TRBJ1-2; 8 nucleotides line up with TRBD1. Germline CDR1 reads DFQATT; CDR2 reads SNEGSKA (reference sequence). CDR3 size: 11 residues. J was trimmed by 6 bases and V by 7 bases; bases with no gene match: 4. For the CDR3, the DNA is TGCAGTGTTACAGGGGGGAATGGCTACACCTTC. This codes for CSVTGGNGYTF.

The gene calls are TRBV5-4 and TRBJ2-7; D call uncertain. Trimming cost V 4 bases and J 0 bases, with 2 bases left between them. CDR1 is SGHNT, CDR2 YYREEE, per germline (reference sequence). CDR3 length: 11 amino acids. The CDR3 bases are TGTGCCAGCAGCGACTCCTACGAGCAGTACGTC. This codes for CASSDSYEQYV.

The gene calls are TRBV10-3 and TRBJ2-7; D unresolved. Germline CDR1 is ENHRY and CDR2 is SYGVKD. V was cut by 0 bases and J by 7 bases, with 16 bases left in between. CDR3 length equals 15 residues. The CDR3: CAISESSWEESEQYF. As DNA, the CDR3 is TGTGCCATCAGTGAGTCGAGTTGGGAAGAATCTGAGCAGTACTTC.

This clone was counted ten times or more. The rearrangement uses TRBV29-1 and TRBJ2-7; 7 nucleotides match TRBD2. Germline CDR1 and CDR2: SQVTM and ANQGSEA. V was clipped by 6 bases and J by 2 bases; unmatched bases: 13. The CDR3 runs to 15 residues. This CDR3 reads CSVRDGQGGTYEQYF. The CDR3 coding sequence is TGCAGCGTGAGGGACGGGCAGGGAGGGACCTACGAGCAGTACTTC.

This clone has more than one count but fewer than ten. The rearrangement joins TRBV6-1 to TRBJ2-7; D ambiguous. The germline CDR1 and CDR2 sequences are MNHNS and SASEGT. This CDR3 contains 13 residues. V lost 1 base, J lost 3 bases, and 7 bases lay in between. CDR3 in amino acids: CASSEEPGYEQYF. Written as DNA, the CDR3 is TGTGCCAGCAGTGAAGAACCCGGCTACGAGCAGTACTTC.

The chain combines TRBV9 with TRBJ2-3; 7 bases agree with TRBD1. This CDR3 region has 15 residues. V shed 4 bases, J shed 1 base, and the junction held 6 bases outside the gene matches. In germline, CDR1 is SGDLS, CDR2 YYNGEE. This chain's CDR3 is CASSTRQGGTDTQYF. The DNA for the CDR3 is TGTGCCAGCAGCACTAGACAGGGAGGCACAGATACGCAGTATTTT.

J is TRBJ2-3 and V is TRBV30; D may correspond to TRBD1 or TRBD2 (5 bases each). Germline CDR1 GTSNPN, CDR2 SVGIG (reference sequence). CDR3 length equals 11 residues. The V gene lost 4 bases and the J gene lost 10 bases, with 12 bases spanning the gap. DNA of the CDR3: TGTGCCTGGACCGGGACCTTCGCGCAGTATTTT. It specifies CAWTGTFAQYF.

The chain has TRBV27 and TRBJ1-1; 8 nucleotides align to TRBD1. The CDR3 length is 12 residues. Trimming cost V 5 bases and J 7 bases; bases outside gene matches: 3. The germline CDR1 and CDR2 sequences are MNHEY and SMNVEV (reference sequence). The CDR3 DNA reads TGTGCCAGCAGTCTCGGGACAGGTGAAGCTTTCTTT. Translating gives CASSLGTGEAFF.